The 26 T cell receptor beta chains presented below share a single source sample, sequenced in a study of Ad26.COV2.S vaccination and SARS-CoV-2 variants (TCRdb year 2021). Sample treatment or condition, as interpreted from the label and publication: around 19 received Ad26.COV2.S at low or high dose, single or two shots; about five received placebo; per-sample allocation not given. Repertoires of vaccine and placebo recipients were sequenced from samples collected on day 63 after the first injection. The library relied on the immunoSEQ multiplex PCR assay. TCRdb limited this immuneACCESS table to in-frame rearrangements with V and J called. A share of clones is missing; checked studies link under half to unresolved V genes, and the rest is unexplained. For this sample there are around 300,000 clones; roughly 90% appear just once. The leading ten clones occupy approximately 5% of the sample. Material: peripheral blood, obtained in a trial of Ad26.COV2.S vaccine versus placebo. Source of these receptors: a person between 18 and 65 years old who received the Ad26.COV2.S COVID-19 vaccine or a placebo.

This sequence joins TRBV5-1 and TRBJ2-5; D is uncertain. The germline V and J ends were trimmed by 4 bases and 5 bases, with 18 bases remaining between them. The germline gives CDR1 SGHRS, CDR2 YFSETQ. The CDR3 is 15 amino acids. The CDR3 region is CASSLGIHLPETQYF. The CDR3 DNA reads as TGCGCCAGCAGCCTTGGGATCCACCTCCCGGAGACCCAGTACTTC.

The chain has TRBV2 and TRBJ1-4, with a tentative D call TRBD1 (6 bases). CDR1 is SNHLY, CDR2 FYNNEI, per germline. V was trimmed by 4 bases and J by 5 bases, leaving 14 bases between them. This CDR3 spans 15 amino acids. CDR3 region: CASSGTVGTNEKLFF. The CDR3 DNA is TGTGCCAGCAGTGGGACAGTAGGGACAAATGAAAAACTGTTTTTT.

The chain uses TRBV6-5 and TRBJ2-3, with 7 bases lining up with TRBD2. V lost 6 bases, J lost 2 bases, and 5 bases stayed unmatched. Germline V gives CDR1 MNHEY, CDR2 SVGAGI. There are 14 residues in the CDR3. CDR3 sequence (DNA): TGTGCCAGCAGAGCCGGGACTACCACAGATACGCAGTATTTT. Protein product: CASRAGTTTDTQYF.

The J gene is TRBJ1-1, the V gene TRBV24-1, with TRBD1 matching 7 bases. V was clipped by 9 bases and J by 1 base; unmatched bases: 7. The germline V gene encodes CDR1 KGHDR and CDR2 SFDVKD. This CDR3 is 14 amino acids long. CDR3 amino acids: CATHSTGANTEAFF. The DNA for the CDR3 is TGTGCCACCCACTCTACAGGGGCGAACACTGAAGCTTTCTTT.

This chain links TRBV5-1 with TRBJ2-7; D perhaps matches TRBD1 (6 bases). The CDR3 loop spans 17 amino acids. Between the trimmed V and J ends, which lost 4 bases and 2 bases, there was a span of 22 bases. Germline values: CDR1 SGHRS, CDR2 YFSETQ. Written as DNA, the CDR3 is TGCGCCAGCAGCGTGGTCGAGGACAGTTATGGGACCTACGAGCAGTACTTC. Residues: CASSVVEDSYGTYEQYF.

This chain joins TRBV3-1 (or the pseudogene TRBV3-2) and TRBJ2-5; a possible D gene is TRBD1 (6 bases). Trimming removed 1 base from V and 1 base from J, with 7 bases in between. The CDR3 is made up of 14 amino acids. The germline gives CDR1 LGHDT, CDR2 YNNKEL (reference sequence). The CDR3 sequence is CASSQGTVQETQYF. CDR3 DNA: TGTGCCAGCAGCCAAGGGACAGTCCAAGAGACCCAGTACTTC.

The chain joins TRBV6-5 to TRBJ2-7; 8 nucleotides match TRBD1. V shed 6 bases, J shed 0 bases, and the junction held 4 bases outside the gene matches. The CDR3 loop spans 14 amino acids. CDR1 and CDR2 (germline): MNHEY, SVGAGI. This chain's CDR3 is CASSRRGLSYEQYF. CDR3 DNA sequence: TGTGCCAGCAGCCGCAGGGGGCTCTCCTACGAGCAGTACTTC.

This chain connects TRBV28 to TRBJ2-7; a possible D gene is TRBD1 (7 bases). CDR3 size: 13 residues. The V end was cut by 3 bases, the J end by 6 bases, with 12 bases between. CDR1 and CDR2 from the germline V gene are MDHEN and SYDVKM. CDR3 sequence (DNA): TGTGCCAGCAGTTTTAGACAGGGAGGCGAGCAGTACTTC. Its translation is CASSFRQGGEQYF.

This clone was counted between two and nine times. The rearrangement joins TRBV28 to TRBJ1-6, with D tentatively TRBD1 (5 bases). The CDR3 consists of 15 residues. CDR1 and CDR2 from the germline V gene are MDHEN and SYDVKM. Deletions cut 6 bases from V and 7 bases from J, with 16 bases between. The CDR3, as DNA: TGTGCCAGCAGCTCGTTCGGGGACGAGAATTCACCCCTCCACTTT. Its protein product is CASSSFGDENSPLHF.

The chain uses TRBV7-2 and TRBJ1-3; unclear D gene. V gave up 5 bases and J gave up 1 base, with 12 bases separating them. Germline lookup yields CDR1 SGHTA and CDR2 FQGNSA. The CDR3 has 15 amino acids. CDR3: CASSVPAGSGNTIYF. In DNA form, the CDR3 reads TGTGCCAGCAGCGTCCCCGCCGGGTCTGGAAACACCATATATTTT.

The chain joins TRBV5-6 to TRBJ2-3; D might be TRBD1 or TRBD2, each matching 5 bases. The V gene's germline CDR1 is SGHDT and CDR2 YYEEEE. V lost 0 bases to trimming and J lost 2 bases, with 16 bases between them. CDR3 length: 17 amino acids. This CDR3 is CASSLGGYVGVTDTQYF. The CDR3 DNA sequence: TGTGCCAGCAGCTTGGGGGGGTATGTCGGAGTCACAGATACGCAGTATTTT.

The chain links TRBV2 to TRBJ2-7, with 7 bases aligning to TRBD1. J gave up 11 bases and V 5 bases, and 9 bases lay outside the gene matches. Germline V CDR1 and CDR2: SNHLY, FYNNEI. The CDR3 runs to 12 residues. The CDR3 region has the DNA TGTGCCAGCAGTTTTATGACAGGGATGGAGTACTTC. As protein: CASSFMTGMEYF.

The CDR3 DNA is TGTGCCACCGGGGCCGGGGAGCTGTTTTTT. This codes for CATGAGELFF. J is TRBJ2-2 and V is TRBV7-2; D perhaps matches TRBD2 (5 bases). Germline V gene sequence: CDR1 SGHTA, CDR2 FQGNSA. The CDR3 is 10 residues long. The ends were cut back, 10 bases at V and 6 bases at J, with 6 bases in the middle.

The chain uses TRBV24-1 and TRBJ2-5; D is unresolved. The V gene's germline CDR1 is KGHDR and CDR2 SFDVKD. The CDR3 consists of 11 residues. With 0 bases removed from V and 9 bases from J, the gap between germline ends came to 4 bases. The CDR3 here is CATSDLVAQYF. In DNA, the CDR3 is TGTGCCACCAGTGATTTGGTGGCCCAGTACTTC.

This clone was seen only once. This chain uses TRBV28 with TRBJ1-4; the match to TRBD1 covers 8 bases. Trimming took 8 bases from V and 2 from J; bases not matched to a gene: 4. This CDR3 contains 14 residues. From germline, CDR1 is MDHEN and CDR2 SYDVKM. CDR3 amino acids: CASRRQGTNEKLFF. The CDR3 DNA is TGTGCCAGCCGAAGACAGGGGACTAATGAAAAACTGTTTTTT.

V and J are TRBV29-1 and TRBJ2-1; no definite D call. This CDR3 has 14 amino acids. Germline loops: CDR1 SQVTM, CDR2 ANQGSEA. The V and J ends lost 1 base and 1 base respectively, with 8 bases between them. CDR3 nucleotide sequence: TGCAGCGTTGAAGTGGTCCAATCCTACAATGAGCAGTTCTTC. It codes for CSVEVVQSYNEQFF.

The chain couples TRBV6-1 to TRBJ2-3, with unresolved D. This CDR3 spans 12 amino acids. Germline assignment: CDR1 MNHNS and CDR2 SASEGT. V lost 1 base and J 5 bases, leaving 4 bases between the germline ends. The CDR3 region has the DNA TGTGCCAGCAGTGAAGTAGAAGATACGCAGTATTTT. This encodes CASSEVEDTQYF.

The V call is TRBV24-1, the J call TRBJ1-2, with D unclear. Germline V gene data show CDR1 as KGHDR and CDR2 as SFDVKD. This CDR3 has 18 residues. Trimming shortened V by 0 bases and J by 8 bases, and 24 bases separated the two germline ends. CDR3 DNA: TGTGCCACCAGTGATTTGCACCCAGACTTCGGAAAGGGTGGCGGCTACACCTTC. Its protein product is CATSDLHPDFGKGGGYTF.

The chain couples TRBV9 to TRBJ2-1, with a weak D call TRBD1 (5 bases). Germline V CDR1 and CDR2: SGDLS, YYNGEE. Between the trimmed V and J ends, which lost 0 bases and 2 bases, there was a span of 18 bases. The CDR3 consists of 18 residues. This CDR3 is CASSVVAGNLGPYNEQFF. The CDR3 region has the DNA TGTGCCAGCAGCGTAGTGGCAGGCAACCTGGGGCCCTACAATGAGCAGTTCTTC. Based on the CDR3 plus reference TRBV9 and TRBJ2-1, the full variable domain is DSGVTQTPKHLITATGQRVTLRCSPRSGDLSVYWYQQSLDQGLQFLIQYYNGEERAKGNILERFSAQQFPDLHSELNLSSLELGDSALYFCASSVVAGNLGPYNEQFFGPGTRLTVL.

The gene calls are TRBV11-2 and TRBJ2-3; D is uncertain. The CDR3 is made up of 15 amino acids. CDR1 and CDR2 (germline): SGHAT, FQNNGV. V lost 2 bases, J lost 0 bases, and 9 bases lay in between. In DNA, the CDR3 is TGTGCCAGCAGCTTATTACAACCTAGCACAGATACGCAGTATTTT. Its protein is CASSLLQPSTDTQYF.

The J gene is TRBJ1-1, the V gene TRBV12-3 or TRBV12-4; D not resolved. This CDR3 region has 13 residues. V lost 5 bases, J lost 4 bases, and 11 bases lay in between. This CDR3 is CASSERAGTEAFF. For the CDR3, the DNA is TGTGCCAGCAGTGAGCGCGCCGGCACTGAAGCTTTCTTT.

The chain has TRBV3-1 (or the pseudogene TRBV3-2) and TRBJ2-5, with D unclear. Germline CDR1 and CDR2: LGHDT and YNNKEL (reference sequence). The CDR3 has 14 amino acids. V dropped 0 bases and J dropped 3 bases, with 8 bases sitting between them. CDR3 bases: TGTGCCAGCAGCCAAGATATTGCTAAAGAGACCCAGTACTTC. It yields the protein CASSQDIAKETQYF.

J is TRBJ1-6 and V is TRBV6-6; D might be TRBD1 (5 bases). CDR3 size: 16 residues. The germline V and J ends were trimmed by 4 bases and 9 bases, with 19 bases remaining between them. Germline CDR1 is MNHNY and CDR2 is SVGAGI (reference sequence). The CDR3 bases are TGTGCCAGCAGTTCCCCCGGGGCAGGGATAGCTTCACCCCTCCACTTT. Residues: CASSSPGAGIASPLHF.

The chain is built from TRBV7-9 and TRBJ1-4; D is possibly TRBD1 (6 bases). Germline CDR1 is SEHNR and CDR2 is FQNEAQ (reference sequence). CDR3 length equals 15 residues. V lost 5 bases and J lost 4, with 14 bases in between. CDR3 sequence (DNA): TGTGCCAGCAGCCCTAGGTCAGGGGTTAATGAAAAACTGTTTTTT. This gives the protein CASSPRSGVNEKLFF.

The V gene is TRBV6-5, the J gene TRBJ2-7, with TRBD1 matching 10 bases. The CDR3 has 13 amino acids. Germline loops: CDR1 MNHEY, CDR2 SVGAGI. Unmatched junction bases numbered 1, after V lost 4 bases and J lost 4 bases. The CDR3 is CASSLGQGYEQYF. The CDR3 bases are TGTGCCAGCAGTTTGGGACAGGGGTACGAGCAGTACTTC.

The V call is TRBV29-1, the J call TRBJ2-1; D unresolved. Trimming took off 6 bases at V and 5 bases at J, with 11 bases between the two ends. The CDR3 is 12 residues long. CDR1 is SQVTM and CDR2 is ANQGSEA in the germline V gene. In nucleotides, the CDR3 is TGCAGCGTCCAACCCAATGACAATGAGCAGTTCTTC. Its translation: CSVQPNDNEQFF.